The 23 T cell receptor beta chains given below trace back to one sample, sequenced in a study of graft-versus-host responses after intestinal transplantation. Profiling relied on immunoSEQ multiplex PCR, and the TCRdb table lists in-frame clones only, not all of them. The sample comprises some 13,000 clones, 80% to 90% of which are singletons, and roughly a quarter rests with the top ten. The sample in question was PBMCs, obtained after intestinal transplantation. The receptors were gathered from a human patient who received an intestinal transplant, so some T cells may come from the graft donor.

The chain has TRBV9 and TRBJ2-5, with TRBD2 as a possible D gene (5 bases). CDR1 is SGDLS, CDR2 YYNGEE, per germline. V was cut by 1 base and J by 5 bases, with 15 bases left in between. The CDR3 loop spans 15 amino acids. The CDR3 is CASSVSGGRAETQYF. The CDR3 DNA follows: TGTGCCAGCAGCGTAAGCGGAGGTAGGGCGGAGACCCAGTACTTC. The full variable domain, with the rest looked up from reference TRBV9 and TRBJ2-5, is DSGVTQTPKHLITATGQRVTLRCSPRSGDLSVYWYQQSLDQGLQFLIQYYNGEERAKGNILERFSAQQFPDLHSELNLSSLELGDSALYFCASSVSGGRAETQYFGPGTRLLVL.

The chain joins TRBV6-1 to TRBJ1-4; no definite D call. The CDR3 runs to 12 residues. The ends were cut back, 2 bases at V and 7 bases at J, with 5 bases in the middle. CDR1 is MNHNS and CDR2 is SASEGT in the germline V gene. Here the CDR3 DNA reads TGTGCCAGCAGTGAATGGTTTGAAAAACTGTTTTTT. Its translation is CASSEWFEKLFF.

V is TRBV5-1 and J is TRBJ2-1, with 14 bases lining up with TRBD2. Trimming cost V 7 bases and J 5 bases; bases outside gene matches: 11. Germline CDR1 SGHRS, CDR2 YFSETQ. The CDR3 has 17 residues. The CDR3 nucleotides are TGCGCCAGCTGGCGGGGGACTAGCGGGAGAGGGAACAATGAGCAGTTCTTC. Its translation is CASWRGTSGRGNNEQFF.

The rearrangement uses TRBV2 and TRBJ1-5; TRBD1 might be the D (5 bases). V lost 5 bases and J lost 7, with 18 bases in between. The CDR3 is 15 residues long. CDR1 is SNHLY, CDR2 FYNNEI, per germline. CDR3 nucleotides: TGTGCCAGCAGTCCTTCGGCAGGGCGAGGCCAGCCCCAGCATTTT. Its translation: CASSPSAGRGQPQHF.

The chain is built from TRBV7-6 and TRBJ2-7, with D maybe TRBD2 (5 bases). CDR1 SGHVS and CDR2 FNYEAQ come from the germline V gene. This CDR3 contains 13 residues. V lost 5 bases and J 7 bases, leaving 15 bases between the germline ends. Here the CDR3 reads CASSTKGEREQYF. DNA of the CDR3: TGTGCCAGCAGCACGAAGGGCGAGCGGGAGCAGTACTTC. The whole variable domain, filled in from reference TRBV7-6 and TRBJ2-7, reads GAGVSQSPRYKVTKRGQDVALRCDPISGHVSLYWYRQALGQGPEFLTYFNYEAQQDKSGLPNDRFSAERPEGSISTLTIQRTEQRDSAMYRCASSTKGEREQYFGPGTRLTVT.

CDR3: CASRPGTNTEAFF. CDR3 DNA: TGTGCCAGCAGACCCGGGACGAACACTGAAGCTTTCTTT. The chain has TRBV2 and TRBJ1-1; D perhaps matches TRBD1 (5 bases). V lost 6 bases and J lost 1, with 9 bases in between. The germline gives CDR1 SNHLY, CDR2 FYNNEI. The CDR3 totals 13 residues.

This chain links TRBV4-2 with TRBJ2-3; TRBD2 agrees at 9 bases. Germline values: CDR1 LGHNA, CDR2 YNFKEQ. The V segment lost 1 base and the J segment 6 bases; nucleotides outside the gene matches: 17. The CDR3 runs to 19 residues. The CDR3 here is CASSQVYQAAGGSDDTQYF. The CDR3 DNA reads TGTGCCAGCAGCCAAGTCTATCAAGCGGCGGGAGGGTCCGATGATACGCAGTATTTT.

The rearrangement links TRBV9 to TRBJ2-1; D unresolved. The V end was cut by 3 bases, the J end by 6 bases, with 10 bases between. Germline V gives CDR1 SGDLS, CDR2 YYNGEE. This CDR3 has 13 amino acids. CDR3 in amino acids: CASSERGFNEQFF. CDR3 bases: TGTGCCAGCAGCGAGCGCGGTTTCAATGAGCAGTTCTTC.

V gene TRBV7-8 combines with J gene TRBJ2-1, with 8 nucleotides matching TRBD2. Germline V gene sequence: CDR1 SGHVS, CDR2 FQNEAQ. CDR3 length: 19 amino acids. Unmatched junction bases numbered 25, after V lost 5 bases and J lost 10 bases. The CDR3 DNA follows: TGTGCCAGCAGCCTAGGACCCCGGGACGGCCGTAATAGCGGGAACGAGCAGTTCTTC. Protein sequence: CASSLGPRDGRNSGNEQFF. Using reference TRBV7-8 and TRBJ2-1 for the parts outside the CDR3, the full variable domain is GAGVSQSPRYKVAKRGQDVALRCDPISGHVSLFWYQQALGQGPEFLTYFQNEAQLDKSGLPSDRFFAERPEGSVSTLKIQRTQQEDSAVYLCASSLGPRDGRNSGNEQFFGPGTRLTVL.

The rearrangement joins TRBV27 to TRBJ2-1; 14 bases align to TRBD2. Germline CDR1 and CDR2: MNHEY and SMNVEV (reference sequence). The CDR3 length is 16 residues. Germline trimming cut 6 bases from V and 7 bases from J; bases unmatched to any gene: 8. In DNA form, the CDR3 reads TGTGCCAGCAGCCCCTCGGGACTAGCGGGAGTTAATGAGCAGTTCTTC. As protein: CASSPSGLAGVNEQFF.

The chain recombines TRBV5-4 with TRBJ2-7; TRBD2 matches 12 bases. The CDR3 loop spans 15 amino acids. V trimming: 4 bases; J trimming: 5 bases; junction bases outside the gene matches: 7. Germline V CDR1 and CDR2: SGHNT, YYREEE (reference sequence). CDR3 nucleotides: TGTGCCAGCAGCCTCGTGACTAGCGGGAGTGACGAGCAGTACTTC. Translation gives CASSLVTSGSDEQYF.

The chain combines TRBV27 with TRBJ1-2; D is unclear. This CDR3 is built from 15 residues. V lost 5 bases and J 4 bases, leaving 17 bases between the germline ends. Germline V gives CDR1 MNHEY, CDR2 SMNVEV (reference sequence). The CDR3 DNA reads TGTGCCAGCAGTACTCTCTCGGCGGGAAGCTATGGCTACACCTTC. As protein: CASSTLSAGSYGYTF.

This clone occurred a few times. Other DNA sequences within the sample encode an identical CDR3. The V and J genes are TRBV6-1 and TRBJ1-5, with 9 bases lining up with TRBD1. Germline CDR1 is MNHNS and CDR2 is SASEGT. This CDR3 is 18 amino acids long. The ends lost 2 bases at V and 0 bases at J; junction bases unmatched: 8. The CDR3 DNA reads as TGTGCCAGCAGTGAAAGGGACAGGGTCTCTTATAGCAATCAGCCCCAGCATTTT. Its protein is CASSERDRVSYSNQPQHF.

The CDR3 sequence: CASSPMRLDQETQYF. CDR3 coding DNA: TGTGCCAGCAGCCCTATGAGACTAGACCAAGAGACCCAGTACTTC. V is TRBV5-5 and J is TRBJ2-5; tentative D call: TRBD2 (6 bases). The V end was cut by 4 bases, the J end by 0 bases, with 13 bases between. The CDR3 is made up of 15 amino acids. CDR1 is SGHKS, CDR2 YYEKEE, per germline (reference sequence).

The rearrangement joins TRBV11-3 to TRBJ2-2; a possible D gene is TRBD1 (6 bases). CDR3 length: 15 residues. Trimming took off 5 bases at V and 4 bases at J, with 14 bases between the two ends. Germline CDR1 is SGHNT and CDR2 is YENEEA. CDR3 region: CASSKTGISTGELFF. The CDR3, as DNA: TGTGCCAGCAGCAAAACAGGGATATCCACCGGGGAGCTGTTTTTT.

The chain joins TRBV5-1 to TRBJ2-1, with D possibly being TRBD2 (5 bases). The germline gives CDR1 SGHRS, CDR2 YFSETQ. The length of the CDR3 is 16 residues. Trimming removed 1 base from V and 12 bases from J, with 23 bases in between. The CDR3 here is CASSLKASAGSEGQFF. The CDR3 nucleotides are TGCGCCAGCAGCTTGAAAGCGAGTGCGGGCAGCGAGGGGCAGTTCTTC.

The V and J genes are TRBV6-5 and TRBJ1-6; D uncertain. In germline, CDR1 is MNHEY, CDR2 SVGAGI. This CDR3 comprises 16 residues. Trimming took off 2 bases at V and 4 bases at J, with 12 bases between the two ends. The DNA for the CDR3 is TGTGCCAGCAGTTACCTACAGCGCTCTTATAATTCACCCCTCCACTTT. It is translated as CASSYLQRSYNSPLHF.

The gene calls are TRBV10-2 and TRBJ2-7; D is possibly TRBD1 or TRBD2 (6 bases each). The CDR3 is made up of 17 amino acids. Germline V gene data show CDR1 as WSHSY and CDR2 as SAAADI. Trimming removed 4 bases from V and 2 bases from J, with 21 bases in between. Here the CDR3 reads CASSVMGGQPLPYEQYF. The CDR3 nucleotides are TGCGCCAGCAGTGTAATGGGGGGCCAACCTCTCCCCTACGAGCAGTACTTC.

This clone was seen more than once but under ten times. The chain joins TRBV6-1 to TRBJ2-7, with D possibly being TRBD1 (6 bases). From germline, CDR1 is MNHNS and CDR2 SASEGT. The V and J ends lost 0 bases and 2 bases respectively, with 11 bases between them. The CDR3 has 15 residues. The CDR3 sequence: CASSEAHWTAYEQYF. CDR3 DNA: TGTGCCAGCAGTGAAGCACACTGGACAGCCTACGAGCAGTACTTC.

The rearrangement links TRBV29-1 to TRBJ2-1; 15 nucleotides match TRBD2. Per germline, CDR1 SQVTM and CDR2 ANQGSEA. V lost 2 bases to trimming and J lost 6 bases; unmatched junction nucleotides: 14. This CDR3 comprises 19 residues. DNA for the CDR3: TGCAGCGTTGAATGGATGGTAGGACTAGCGGGAGGGCCGGGCAATGAGCAGTTCTTC. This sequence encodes CSVEWMVGLAGGPGNEQFF.

In nucleotides, the CDR3 is TGTGCCAGCAGTGTAGGGCAGAAAAGAGGCGAGACCCAGTACTTC. Its protein is CASSVGQKRGETQYF. The chain couples TRBV2 to TRBJ2-5; D ambiguous. The CDR3 runs to 15 residues. V shed 4 bases and J shed 5 bases, with 17 bases lying between them. The germline V gene has CDR1 SNHLY and CDR2 FYNNEI.

In DNA, the CDR3 is TGTGCCAGCAGTCAAGAGACCCAGTACTTC. This translates into CASSQETQYF. The V gene is TRBV28, the J gene TRBJ2-5; D remains unclear. Germline-derived CDR1 and CDR2 are MDHEN and SYDVKM. This CDR3 is 10 amino acids long. The ends were cut back, 5 bases at V and 2 bases at J, with 0 bases in the middle.

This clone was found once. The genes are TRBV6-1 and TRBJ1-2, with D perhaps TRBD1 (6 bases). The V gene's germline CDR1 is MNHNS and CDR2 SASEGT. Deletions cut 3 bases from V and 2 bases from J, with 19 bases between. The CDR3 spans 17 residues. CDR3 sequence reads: CASSDDVGGGRNYGYTF. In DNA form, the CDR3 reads TGTGCCAGCAGTGACGACGTAGGAGGGGGGCGGAACTATGGCTACACCTTC.